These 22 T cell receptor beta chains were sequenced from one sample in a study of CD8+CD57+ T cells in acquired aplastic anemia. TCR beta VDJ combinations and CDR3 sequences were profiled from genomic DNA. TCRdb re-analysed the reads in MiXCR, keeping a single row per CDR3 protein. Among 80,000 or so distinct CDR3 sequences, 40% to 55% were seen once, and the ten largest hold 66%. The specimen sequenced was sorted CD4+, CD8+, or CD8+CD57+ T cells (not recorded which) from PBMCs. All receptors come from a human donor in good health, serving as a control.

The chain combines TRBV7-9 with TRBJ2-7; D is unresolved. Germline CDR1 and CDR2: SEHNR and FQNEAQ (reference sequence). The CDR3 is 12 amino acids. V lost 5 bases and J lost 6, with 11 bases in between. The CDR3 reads CASSGRLSEQYF. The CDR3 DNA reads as TGTGCCAGCAGCGGACGTCTGAGCGAGCAGTACTTC.

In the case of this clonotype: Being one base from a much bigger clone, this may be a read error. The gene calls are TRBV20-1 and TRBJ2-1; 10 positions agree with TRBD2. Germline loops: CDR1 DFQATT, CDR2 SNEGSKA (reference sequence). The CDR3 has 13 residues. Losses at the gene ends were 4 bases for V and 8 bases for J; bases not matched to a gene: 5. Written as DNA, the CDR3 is TGCAGTGCTAATAGCGGGGGGAACTATGAGCAGTTCTTC. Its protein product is CSANSGGNYEQFF.

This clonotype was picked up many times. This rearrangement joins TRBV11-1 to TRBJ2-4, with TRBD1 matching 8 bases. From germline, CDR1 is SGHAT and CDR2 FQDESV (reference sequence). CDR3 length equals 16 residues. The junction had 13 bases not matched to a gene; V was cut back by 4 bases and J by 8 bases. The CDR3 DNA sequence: TGTGCCAGCAGCTCGGTACGGACAGGGTACGGAGACATTCAGTACTTC. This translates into CASSSVRTGYGDIQYF.

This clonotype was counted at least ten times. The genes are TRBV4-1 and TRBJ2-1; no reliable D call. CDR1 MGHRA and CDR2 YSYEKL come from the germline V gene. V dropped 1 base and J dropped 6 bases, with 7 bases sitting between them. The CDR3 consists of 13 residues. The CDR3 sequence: CASSQVGLNEQFF. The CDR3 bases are TGCGCCAGCAGCCAAGTAGGGCTCAATGAGCAGTTCTTC.

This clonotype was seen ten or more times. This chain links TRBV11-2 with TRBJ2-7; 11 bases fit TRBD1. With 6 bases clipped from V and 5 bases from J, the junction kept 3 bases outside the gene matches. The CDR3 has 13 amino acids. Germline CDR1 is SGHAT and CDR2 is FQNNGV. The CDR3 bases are TGTGCCAGCAGACGGACAGGGGGCGACGAGCAGTACTTC. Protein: CASRRTGGDEQYF. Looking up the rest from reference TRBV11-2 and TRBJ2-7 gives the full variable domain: EAGVAQSPRYKIIEKRQSVAFWCNPISGHATLYWYQQILGQGPKLLIQFQNNGVVDDSQLPKDRFSAERLKGVDSTLKIQPAKLEDSAVYLCASRRTGGDEQYFGPGTRLTVT.

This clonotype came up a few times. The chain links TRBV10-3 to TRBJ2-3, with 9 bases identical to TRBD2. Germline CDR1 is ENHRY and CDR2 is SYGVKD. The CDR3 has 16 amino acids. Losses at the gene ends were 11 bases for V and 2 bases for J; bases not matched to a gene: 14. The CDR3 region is CASSTASGAHTDTQYF. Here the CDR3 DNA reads TGTGCCTCGTCAACGGCTAGCGGGGCACACACAGATACGCAGTATTTT.

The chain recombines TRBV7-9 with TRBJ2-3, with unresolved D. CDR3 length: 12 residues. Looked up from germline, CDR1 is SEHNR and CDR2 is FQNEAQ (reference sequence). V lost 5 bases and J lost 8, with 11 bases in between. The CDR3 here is CASSPPQGTQYF. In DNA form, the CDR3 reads TGTGCCAGCAGCCCACCCCAAGGTACGCAGTATTTT.

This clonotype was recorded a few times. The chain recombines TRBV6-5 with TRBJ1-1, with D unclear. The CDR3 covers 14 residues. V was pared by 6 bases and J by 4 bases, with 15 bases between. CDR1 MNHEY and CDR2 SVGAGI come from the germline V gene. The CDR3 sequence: CASSPGGGSTEAFF. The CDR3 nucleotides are TGTGCCAGCAGCCCGGGCGGCGGGAGCACTGAAGCTTTCTTT.

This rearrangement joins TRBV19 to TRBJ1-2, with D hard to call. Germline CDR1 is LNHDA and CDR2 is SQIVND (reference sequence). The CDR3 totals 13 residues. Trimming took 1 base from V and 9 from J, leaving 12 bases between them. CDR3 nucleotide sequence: TGTGCCAGTAGTATAGTGTCGGGGTACAGCTACACCTTC. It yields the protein CASSIVSGYSYTF.

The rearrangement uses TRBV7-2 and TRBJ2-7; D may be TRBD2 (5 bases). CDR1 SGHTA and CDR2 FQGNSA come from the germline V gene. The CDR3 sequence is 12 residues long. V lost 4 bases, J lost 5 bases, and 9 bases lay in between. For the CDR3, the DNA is TGTGCCAGCAGCTCCCCCGGGAACGAGCAGTACTTC. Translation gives CASSSPGNEQYF.

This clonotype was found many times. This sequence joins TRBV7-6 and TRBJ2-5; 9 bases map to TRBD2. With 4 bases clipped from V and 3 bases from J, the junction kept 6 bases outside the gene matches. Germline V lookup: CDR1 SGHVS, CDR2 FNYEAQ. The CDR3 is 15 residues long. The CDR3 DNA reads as TGTGCCAGCAGCTCTAAGACTAGCGGAGAAGAGACCCAGTACTTC. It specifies CASSSKTSGEETQYF.

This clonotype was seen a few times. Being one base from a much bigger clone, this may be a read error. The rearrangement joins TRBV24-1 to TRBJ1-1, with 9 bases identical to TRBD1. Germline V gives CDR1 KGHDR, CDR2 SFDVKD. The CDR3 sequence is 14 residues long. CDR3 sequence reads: CATTGGQGNTGAFF. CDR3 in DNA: TGTGCCACCACCGGGGGACAGGGAAACACTGGAGCTTTCTTT.

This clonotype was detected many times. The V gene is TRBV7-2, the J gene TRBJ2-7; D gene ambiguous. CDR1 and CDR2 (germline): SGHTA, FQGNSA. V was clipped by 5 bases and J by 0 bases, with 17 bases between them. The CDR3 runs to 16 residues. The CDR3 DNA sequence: TGTGCCAGCAGCCCCCCCTCGGCGGTCTACTCCTACGAGCAGTACTTC. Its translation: CASSPPSAVYSYEQYF.

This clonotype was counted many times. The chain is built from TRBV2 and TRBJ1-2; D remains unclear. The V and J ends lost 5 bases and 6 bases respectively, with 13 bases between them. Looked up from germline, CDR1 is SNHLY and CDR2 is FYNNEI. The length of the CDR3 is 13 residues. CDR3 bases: TGTGCCAGCAGTCAAACAGAGTTGAATGGCTACACCTTC. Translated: CASSQTELNGYTF.

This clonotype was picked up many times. The CDR3 protein is CASSLDGGVNEQFF. For the CDR3, the DNA is TGTGCCAGCAGCTTAGATGGCGGGGTCAATGAGCAGTTCTTC. V and J are TRBV7-9 and TRBJ2-1, with a weak D call TRBD2 (6 bases). Germline V gives CDR1 SEHNR, CDR2 FQNEAQ (reference sequence). This CDR3 contains 14 residues. Trimming removed 1 base from V and 6 bases from J, with 10 bases in between.

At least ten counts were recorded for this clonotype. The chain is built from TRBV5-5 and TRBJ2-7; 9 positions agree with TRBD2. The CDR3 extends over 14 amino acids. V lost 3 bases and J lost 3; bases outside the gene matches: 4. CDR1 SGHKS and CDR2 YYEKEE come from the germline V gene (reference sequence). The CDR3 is CASSSLAGLYEQYF. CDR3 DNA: TGTGCCAGCAGCTCCCTAGCGGGACTCTACGAGCAGTACTTC.

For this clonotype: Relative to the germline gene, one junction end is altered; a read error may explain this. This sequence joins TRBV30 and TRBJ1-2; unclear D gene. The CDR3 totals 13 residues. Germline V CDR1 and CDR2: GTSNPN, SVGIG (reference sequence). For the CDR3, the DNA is TGTGCCTGGAGTGCGGGAGGGAACTATGGCCACACCTTC. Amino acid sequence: CAWSAGGNYGHTF.

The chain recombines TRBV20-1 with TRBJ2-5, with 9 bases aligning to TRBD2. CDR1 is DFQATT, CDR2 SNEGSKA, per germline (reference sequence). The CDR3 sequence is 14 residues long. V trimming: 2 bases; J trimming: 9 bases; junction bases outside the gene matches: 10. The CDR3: CSARLSGRSGAQYF. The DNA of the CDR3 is TGCAGTGCTAGATTGAGCGGGAGGTCTGGGGCCCAGTACTTC.

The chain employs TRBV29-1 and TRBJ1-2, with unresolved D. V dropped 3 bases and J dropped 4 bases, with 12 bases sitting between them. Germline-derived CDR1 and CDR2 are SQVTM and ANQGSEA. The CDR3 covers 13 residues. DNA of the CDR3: TGCAGCGTTGAGTCAAGGAGCGGCTATGGCTACACCTTC. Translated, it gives CSVESRSGYGYTF.

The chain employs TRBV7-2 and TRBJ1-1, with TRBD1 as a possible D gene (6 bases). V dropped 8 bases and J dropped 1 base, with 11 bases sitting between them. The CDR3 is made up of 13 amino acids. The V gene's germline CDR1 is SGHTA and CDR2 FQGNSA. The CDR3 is CASLGQWNTEAFF. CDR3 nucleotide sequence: TGTGCCAGCCTAGGACAGTGGAACACTGAAGCTTTCTTT.

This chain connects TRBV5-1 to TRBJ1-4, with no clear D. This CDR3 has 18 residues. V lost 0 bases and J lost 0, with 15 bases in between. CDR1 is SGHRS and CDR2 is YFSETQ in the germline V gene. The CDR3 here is CASSLVNSGIATNEKLFF. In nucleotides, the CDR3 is TGCGCCAGCAGCTTGGTGAACTCCGGTATTGCAACTAATGAAAAACTGTTTTTT.

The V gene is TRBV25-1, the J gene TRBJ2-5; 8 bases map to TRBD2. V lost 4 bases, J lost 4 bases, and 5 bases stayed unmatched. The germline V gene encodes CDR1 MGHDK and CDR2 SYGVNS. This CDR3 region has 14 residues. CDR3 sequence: CASSALAGGETQYF. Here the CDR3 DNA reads TGTGCCAGCAGTGCCCTAGCGGGCGGAGAGACCCAGTACTTC.